A single sample is the source of the 2 T cell receptor beta chains below, sequenced in a study of human T cells and chemical hapten exposure. Time point in this sample: patch test 2, 6 weeks after DPC sensitization. Treatment in this sample: therapeutic diphenylcyclopropenone sensitization with weekly scalp DPC. Each CDR3 protein gets one entry after TCRdb re-called the RACE reads with MiXCR. The sample lists tens of thousands of distinct CDR3 sequences; 8.5% to 9% were seen once. Specimen: whole blood, collected in connection with sensitization to the hapten diphenylcyclopropenone (DPC). The receptors derive from a woman in her fifties or sixties with alopecia areata. Some clones in this sample may be carry-over from other donors' samples.

This clonotype was seen a handful of times. The V gene is TRBV9, the J gene TRBJ2-2; TRBD2 aligns across 10 bases. J gave up 6 bases and V 0 bases, and 8 bases lay outside the gene matches. Per germline, CDR1 SGDLS and CDR2 YYNGEE. CDR3 length: 17 amino acids. DNA for the CDR3: TGTGCCAGCAGCGTAGGTCGCGTACTAGCGGGACCCGGGGAGCTGTTTTTT. The encoded protein is CASSVGRVLAGPGELFF.

J is TRBJ2-5 and V is TRBV21-1. TRBV21-1 is a recognized pseudogene. The CDR3 is 12 residues long. The CDR3 loop is CASSPYQETQYF. The CDR3 DNA reads as TGTGCCAGCAGCCCGTACCAAGAGACCCAGTACTTC.